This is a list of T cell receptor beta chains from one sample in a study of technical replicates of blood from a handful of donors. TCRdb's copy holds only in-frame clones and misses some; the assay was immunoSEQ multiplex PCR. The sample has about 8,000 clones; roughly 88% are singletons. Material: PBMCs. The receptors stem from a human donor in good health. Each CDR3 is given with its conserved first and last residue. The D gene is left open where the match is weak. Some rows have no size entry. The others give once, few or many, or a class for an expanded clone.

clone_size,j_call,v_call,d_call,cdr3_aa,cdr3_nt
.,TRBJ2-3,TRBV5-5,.,CASSLAGDIRNTQYF,TGTGCCAGCAGCTTGGCAGGGGACATTAGGAATACGCAGTATTTT
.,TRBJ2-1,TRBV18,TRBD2,CASSLGSGGSYNEQFF,TGTGCCAGCTCCCTTGGGAGCGGGGGCTCCTACAATGAGCAGTTCTTC
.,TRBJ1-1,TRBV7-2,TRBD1,CASSLGQGRTEAFF,TGTGCCAGCAGCCTGGGACAGGGGAGAACTGAAGCTTTCTTT
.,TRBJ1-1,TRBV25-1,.,CASSEYEGIEGTEAFF,TGTGCCAGCAGTGAATATGAAGGGATCGAGGGTACTGAAGCTTTCTTT
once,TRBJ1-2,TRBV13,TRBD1,CASSPGTGGAGNYGYTF,TGTGCCAGCAGCCCCGGGACAGGGGGCGCAGGCAACTATGGCTACACCTTC
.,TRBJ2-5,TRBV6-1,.,CASSEQGSGTQYF,TGTGCCAGCAGTGAACAAGGGAGCGGGACCCAGTACTTC
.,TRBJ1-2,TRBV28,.,CASSSPSFGEDYGYTF,TGTGCCAGCAGTTCCCCAAGTTTTGGCGAGGACTATGGCTACACCTTC
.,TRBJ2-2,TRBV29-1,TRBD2,CSAKTGTSAGELFF,TGCAGCGCTAAAACCGGGACTAGCGCCGGGGAGCTGTTTTTT
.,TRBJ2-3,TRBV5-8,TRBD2,CASSFRGRLSDTQYF,TGTGCCAGCAGCTTTCGCGGGAGGTTGTCAGATACGCAGTATTTT
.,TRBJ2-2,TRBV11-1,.,CASSPPQGPGELFF,TGTGCCAGCAGCCCGCCCCAGGGCCCCGGGGAGCTGTTTTTT
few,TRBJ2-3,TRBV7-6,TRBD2,CASSLITSGAGDTQYF,TGTGCCAGCAGCTTGATAACTAGCGGGGCGGGAGATACGCAGTATTTT
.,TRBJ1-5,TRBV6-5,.,CASSYLGAGQPQHF,TGTGCCAGCAGTTACCTAGGGGCAGGTCAGCCCCAGCATTTT
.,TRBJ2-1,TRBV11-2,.,CASRWGERNEQFF,TGTGCCAGTCGGTGGGGGGAGAGGAATGAGCAGTTCTTC
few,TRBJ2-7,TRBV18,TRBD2,CASSFSGRAAEQYF,TGTGCCAGCTCCTTCAGCGGGAGGGCCGCCGAGCAGTACTTC
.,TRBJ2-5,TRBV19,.,CASSTRLGQETQYF,TGTGCCAGTAGTACCCGACTCGGCCAAGAGACCCAGTACTTC
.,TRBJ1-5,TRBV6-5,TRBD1,CASSPTGGTLQPQHF,TGTGCCAGCAGTCCCACAGGGGGAACTCTTCAGCCCCAGCATTTT
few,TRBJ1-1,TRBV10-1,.,CASSESAGMNTEAFF,TGCGCCAGCAGTGAGTCGGCAGGGATGAACACTGAAGCTTTCTTT
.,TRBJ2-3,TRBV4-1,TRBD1,CASSLQGARTDTQYF,TGCGCCAGCAGCCTCCAGGGGGCGCGGACAGATACGCAGTATTTT
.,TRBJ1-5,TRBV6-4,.,CASSDEVLGQPQHF,TGTGCCAGCAGTGACGAGGTGTTAGGTCAGCCCCAGCATTTT
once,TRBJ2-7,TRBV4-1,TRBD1,CASSQEGQGSDEQYF,TGCGCCAGCAGCCAAGAGGGACAGGGGTCCGACGAGCAGTACTTC
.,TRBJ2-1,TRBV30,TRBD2,CAWSVGLAFYNEQFF,TGTGCCTGGAGTGTTGGACTAGCGTTTTACAATGAGCAGTTCTTC
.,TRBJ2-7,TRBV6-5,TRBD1,CASSVNGQGAHEQYF,TGTGCCAGCAGTGTTAATGGACAGGGGGCCCACGAGCAGTACTTC
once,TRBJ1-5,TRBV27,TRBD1,CASSLRTGGGQPQHF,TGTGCCAGCAGTTTAAGGACAGGGGGCGGTCAGCCCCAGCATTTT
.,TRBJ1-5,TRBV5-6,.,CASSLHRSQPQHF,TGTGCCAGCAGCTTGCACCGGAGTCAGCCCCAGCATTTT
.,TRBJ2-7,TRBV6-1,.,CASSEQGSSYEQYF,TGTGCCAGCAGTGAGCAGGGGAGCTCCTACGAGCAGTACTTC
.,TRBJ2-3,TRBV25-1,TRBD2,CASAGGPTDTQYF,TGTGCCAGCGCGGGAGGGCCAACAGATACGCAGTATTTT
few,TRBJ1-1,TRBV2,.,CASSELAVGDTEAFF,TGTGCCAGCAGTGAATTGGCTGTCGGGGACACTGAAGCTTTCTTT
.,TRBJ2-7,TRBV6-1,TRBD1,CASSEAPGQGAGEQYF,TGTGCCAGCAGTGAAGCACCGGGACAGGGGGCAGGCGAGCAGTACTTC
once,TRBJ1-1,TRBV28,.,CASSLGGGVNTEAFF,TGTGCCAGCAGCCTGGGGGGGGGAGTGAACACTGAAGCTTTCTTT
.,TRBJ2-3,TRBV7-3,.,CASSLLGVVGSHTDTQYF,TGTGCCAGCAGCTTATTGGGTGTGGTCGGGAGCCATACAGATACGCAGTATTTT
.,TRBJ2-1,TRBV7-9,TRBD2,CASSLAGTSYEQFF,TGTGCCAGCAGCTTAGCCGGGACTAGCTATGAGCAGTTCTTC
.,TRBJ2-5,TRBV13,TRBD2,CASSPRTSFIRGQYF,TGTGCCAGCAGCCCCAGGACTAGCTTCATCAGGGGCCAGTACTTC
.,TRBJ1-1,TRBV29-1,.,CSASQSMNTEAFF,TGCAGCGCCTCACAGAGCATGAACACTGAAGCTTTCTTT
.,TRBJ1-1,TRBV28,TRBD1,CASSTGGGMNTEAFF,TGTGCCAGCAGTACAGGGGGAGGGATGAACACTGAAGCTTTCTTT
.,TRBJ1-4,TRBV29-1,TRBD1,CSVEGTGIGEKLFF,TGCAGCGTTGAAGGGACAGGGATCGGCGAAAAACTGTTTTTT
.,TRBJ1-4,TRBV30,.,CAWNPGEKLFF,TGTGCCTGGAACCCAGGGGAAAAACTGTTTTTT
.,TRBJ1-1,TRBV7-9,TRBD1,CASSSGQANTEAFF,TGTGCCAGCAGCTCGGGACAGGCGAACACTGAAGCTTTCTTT
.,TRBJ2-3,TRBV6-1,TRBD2,CASSATFSGRADTQYF,TGTGCCAGCAGTGCCACCTTTAGCGGGAGGGCAGATACGCAGTATTTT
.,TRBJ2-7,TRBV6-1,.,CASSEPGSSYEQYF,TGTGCCAGCAGTGAACCGGGGAGCTCCTACGAGCAGTACTTC
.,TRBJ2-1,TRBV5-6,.,CASSLGSSVYNEQFF,TGTGCCAGCAGCTTGGGGTCTAGCGTCTACAATGAGCAGTTCTTC